Listed below are T cell receptor beta chains from one sample, sequenced in a study of long-term antiretroviral therapy in people with HIV. TCRdb's copy holds only in-frame clones and misses some; the assay was immunoSEQ multiplex PCR. The sample shows over 30,000 clones, about 85% of them seen only once. This specimen was unsorted PBMCs, taken 1.1 years after starting antiretroviral therapy. These receptors all come from a man aged 18 to 35 with HIV. Each CDR3 is given with its conserved first and last residue. The order of the fields is V gene, D gene, J gene, clone size, CDR3 length, CDR3 protein, CDR3 DNA. D genes are given only for firm matches. Only some rows state a clone size, as once, few, many or a class for expanded clones.

v_gene: TRBV21-1; d_gene: NA; j_gene: TRBJ1-4; abundance: few; len: 16; CDR3aa: CASSKVRGPVGEKLFF; CDR3nt: TGTGCCAGCAGCAAAGTAAGGGGGCCGGTTGGTGAAAAACTGTTTTTT
v_gene: TRBV6-6; d_gene: TRBD2; j_gene: TRBJ2-7; abundance: NA; len: 16; CDR3aa: CASSYFIAGRSYEQYF; CDR3nt: TGTGCCAGCAGTTACTTTATAGCGGGAAGGTCCTACGAGCAGTACTTC
v_gene: TRBV5-4; d_gene: NA; j_gene: TRBJ2-4; abundance: once; len: 17; CDR3aa: CASSIPGLQGGKNIQYF; CDR3nt: TGTGCCAGCAGTATCCCGGGCCTTCAAGGGGGAAAAAACATTCAGTACTTC
v_gene: TRBV4-1; d_gene: TRBD2; j_gene: TRBJ2-3; abundance: NA; len: 19; CDR3aa: CASSQDQRSVAGGTDTQYF; CDR3nt: TGCGCCAGCAGCCAAGATCAGAGGTCCGTAGCGGGGGGCACAGATACGCAGTATTTT
v_gene: TRBV6-5; d_gene: NA; j_gene: TRBJ2-2; abundance: NA; len: 12; CDR3aa: CASTTGPGELFF; CDR3nt: TGTGCCAGCACCACCGGGCCCGGGGAGCTGTTTTTT
v_gene: TRBV2; d_gene: NA; j_gene: TRBJ1-1; abundance: NA; len: 15; CDR3aa: CANPRGGVMNTEAFF; CDR3nt: TGTGCCAACCCACGGGGGGGGGTGATGAACACTGAAGCTTTCTTT
v_gene: TRBV7-9; d_gene: TRBD2; j_gene: TRBJ2-7; abundance: NA; len: 14; CDR3aa: CASSFEAGGYEQYF; CDR3nt: TGTGCCAGCAGCTTCGAAGCGGGAGGGTACGAGCAGTACTTC
v_gene: TRBV7-9; d_gene: TRBD2; j_gene: TRBJ2-3; abundance: NA; len: 17; CDR3aa: CASSRTTGLADTDTQYF; CDR3nt: TGTGCCAGCAGTCGAACGACGGGACTAGCGGACACAGATACGCAGTATTTT
v_gene: TRBV4-1; d_gene: NA; j_gene: TRBJ2-5; abundance: NA; len: 11; CDR3aa: CASSLRETQYF; CDR3nt: TGCGCCAGCAGCCTGCGGGAGACCCAGTACTTC
v_gene: TRBV27; d_gene: TRBD1; j_gene: TRBJ1-5; abundance: NA; len: 20; CDR3aa: CASSLLGGSTGTGGGQPQHF; CDR3nt: TGTGCCAGCAGTTTATTGGGTGGGAGTACAGGGACAGGGGGTGGGCAGCCCCAGCATTTT
v_gene: TRBV18; d_gene: NA; j_gene: TRBJ1-5; abundance: NA; len: 13; CDR3aa: CASSPQPLQPQHF; CDR3nt: TGTGCCAGCTCACCACAGCCCTTACAGCCCCAGCATTTT
v_gene: TRBV10-3; d_gene: TRBD2; j_gene: TRBJ2-1; abundance: NA; len: 16; CDR3aa: CAISASGGTFEHEQFF; CDR3nt: TGTGCCATCAGTGCCAGCGGGGGGACCTTTGAGCATGAGCAGTTCTTC
v_gene: TRBV28; d_gene: NA; j_gene: TRBJ2-2; abundance: NA; len: 11; CDR3aa: CASSYPGELFF; CDR3nt: TGTGCCAGCAGTTACCCCGGGGAGCTGTTTTTT
v_gene: TRBV7-9; d_gene: NA; j_gene: TRBJ1-4; abundance: NA; len: 14; CDR3aa: CASSLRQDNEKLFF; CDR3nt: TGTGCCAGCAGCTTAAGGCAGGATAATGAAAAACTGTTTTTT
v_gene: TRBV7-9; d_gene: NA; j_gene: TRBJ1-2; abundance: once; len: 13; CDR3aa: CASSFQGDRRYTF; CDR3nt: TGTGCCAGCAGCTTCCAAGGAGACAGACGCTACACCTTC
v_gene: TRBV27; d_gene: TRBD2; j_gene: TRBJ2-4; abundance: NA; len: 16; CDR3aa: CASSLIGLAGLNIQYF; CDR3nt: TGTGCCAGCAGTTTAATTGGACTAGCGGGGCTAAACATTCAGTACTTC